Below, 6 T cell receptor beta chains from the same sample are listed, as sequenced in a study of blood T cell repertoires in COVID-19. Assay: immunoSEQ multiplex PCR; the TCRdb copy retains only in-frame clones and omits some. This sample yields 350,000 to 550,000 clones, of which around nine tenths are seen a single time; about 4.5% belongs to the top ten. What was sequenced was peripheral blood. Every receptor here comes from a woman in her twenties or thirties with acute or convalescent COVID-19.

The J gene is TRBJ1-2, the V gene TRBV19; TRBD1 aligns across 8 bases. Trimming took 5 bases from V and 8 from J; bases not matched to a gene: 10. The V gene's germline CDR1 is LNHDA and CDR2 SQIVND (reference sequence). The CDR3 is 14 amino acids. This CDR3 reads CASSDPDRAGGYTF. CDR3 bases: TGTGCCAGTAGTGACCCGGACAGGGCCGGCGGCTACACCTTC.

This chain connects TRBV29-1 to TRBJ1-2; no definite D call. In germline, CDR1 is SQVTM, CDR2 ANQGSEA. The CDR3 spans 12 residues. V lost 4 bases, J lost 4 bases, and 10 bases lay in between. The CDR3 sequence: CSVGSAIYGYTF. The CDR3, as DNA: TGCAGCGTTGGGTCAGCGATCTATGGCTACACCTTC.

V is TRBV2 and J is TRBJ2-5; TRBD2 aligns across 7 bases. There are 13 residues in the CDR3. V trimming: 8 bases; J trimming: 5 bases; junction bases outside the gene matches: 8. Germline values: CDR1 SNHLY, CDR2 FYNNEI. The DNA of the CDR3 is TGTGCCAGCGTCCCGGGGGGAATGGAGACCCAGTACTTC. Translating gives CASVPGGMETQYF.

This sequence joins TRBV5-1 and TRBJ2-3, with a tentative D call TRBD1 (5 bases). The CDR3 is made up of 15 amino acids. V shed 0 bases and J shed 4 bases, with 12 bases lying between them. Germline V gene sequence: CDR1 SGHRS, CDR2 YFSETQ. The CDR3 nucleotides are TGCGCCAGCAGCTTGGGAGACAGAAAGCCAGATACGCAGTATTTT. Protein sequence: CASSLGDRKPDTQYF. The full variable domain, with the rest looked up from reference TRBV5-1 and TRBJ2-3, is KAGVTQTPRYLIKTRGQQVTLSCSPISGHRSVSWYQQTPGQGLQFLFEYFSETQRNKGNFPGRFSGRQFSNSRSEMNVSTLELGDSALYLCASSLGDRKPDTQYFGPGTRLTVL.

There are a few counts of this clone. The chain carries TRBV30 and TRBJ2-2; 7 bases map to TRBD1. The CDR3 runs to 12 residues. Germline V gene sequence: CDR1 GTSNPN, CDR2 SVGIG (reference sequence). Unmatched junction bases numbered 0, after V lost 2 bases and J lost 6 bases. CDR3 in amino acids: CAWSTGAGELFF. CDR3 sequence (DNA): TGTGCCTGGAGTACAGGGGCCGGGGAGCTGTTTTTT.

The chain employs TRBV28 and TRBJ2-3, with 7 bases aligning to TRBD1. Germline V gene data show CDR1 as MDHEN and CDR2 as SYDVKM. V shed 8 bases, J shed 1 base, and the junction held 3 bases outside the gene matches. CDR3 length equals 13 residues. CDR3: CASQTGGTDTQYF. The DNA of the CDR3 is TGTGCCAGCCAAACAGGGGGCACAGATACGCAGTATTTT.